This entry describes one TCR beta chain. Its antigen is undetermined. The V segment lost 8 bases and the J segment 5 bases; nucleotides outside the gene matches: 10. CDR3 length: 14 residues. Germline V gene lookup returns CDR1 MGHDK and CDR2 SYGVNS. Clones were read by immunoSEQ multiplex PCR, and TCRdb kept only the in-frame ones, dropping some. The data show more than 95,000 clones, around 90% seen once. This specimen belongs to a study of T cell responses to AZD1222 COVID-19 vaccine. Study-wide results and limits: Just a handful of AZD1222 recipients were seropositive at baseline. CD4 TCRs covered the whole spike, strongest at regions 160-218 and 743-854. Clonal diversity may have been underestimated in mostly white British donors.

The TCR originated in an adult in good health. The rearrangement uses TRBV25-1 and TRBJ2-5; 8 bases are a match to TRBD1. This specimen was peripheral blood, taken on day 0 of AZD1222 vaccination. The CDR3: CASGNRGTGETQYF. CDR3 coding DNA: TGTGCCAGCGGAAACAGGGGGACGGGGGAGACCCAGTACTTC.